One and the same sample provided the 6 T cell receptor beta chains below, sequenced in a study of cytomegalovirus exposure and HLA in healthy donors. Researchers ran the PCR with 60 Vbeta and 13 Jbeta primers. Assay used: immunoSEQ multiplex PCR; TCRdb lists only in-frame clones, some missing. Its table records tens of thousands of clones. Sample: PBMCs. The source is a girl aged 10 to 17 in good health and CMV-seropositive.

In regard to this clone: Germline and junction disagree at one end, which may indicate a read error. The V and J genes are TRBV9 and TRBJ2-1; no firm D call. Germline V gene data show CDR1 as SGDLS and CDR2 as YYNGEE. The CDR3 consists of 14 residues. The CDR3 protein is CASSVESSDNEQFF. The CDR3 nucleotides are TGTGCCAGCAGCGTAGAAAGCTCCGACAATGAGCAGTTCTTC.

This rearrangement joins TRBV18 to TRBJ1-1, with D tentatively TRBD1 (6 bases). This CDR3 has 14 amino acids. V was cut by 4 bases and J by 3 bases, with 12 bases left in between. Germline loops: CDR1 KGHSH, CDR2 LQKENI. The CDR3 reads CASSQGVGDTEAFF. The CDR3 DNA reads TGTGCCAGCTCACAGGGGGTTGGGGACACTGAAGCTTTCTTT. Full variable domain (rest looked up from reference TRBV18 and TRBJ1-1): NAGVMQNPRHLVRRRGQEARLRCSPMKGHSHVYWYRQLPEEGLKFMVYLQKENIIDESGMPKERFSAEFPKEGPSILRIQQVVRGDSAAYFCASSQGVGDTEAFFGQGTRLTVV.

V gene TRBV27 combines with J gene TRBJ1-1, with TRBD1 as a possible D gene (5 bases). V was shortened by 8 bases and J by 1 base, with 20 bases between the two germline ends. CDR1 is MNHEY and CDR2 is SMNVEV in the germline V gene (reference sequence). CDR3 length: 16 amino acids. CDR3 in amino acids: CASRSHGREANTEAFF. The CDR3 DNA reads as TGTGCCAGCCGGTCCCATGGCAGGGAGGCGAACACTGAAGCTTTCTTT.

The CDR3 sequence is CSVLDRANFYGYTF. In nucleotides, the CDR3 is TGCAGCGTTCTCGACAGGGCCAATTTCTATGGCTACACCTTC. The gene calls are TRBV29-1 and TRBJ1-2; 7 bases agree with TRBD1. The CDR3 runs to 14 residues. The germline gives CDR1 SQVTM, CDR2 ANQGSEA. The V and J ends lost 5 bases and 4 bases, in that order; junction bases with no gene match: 10.

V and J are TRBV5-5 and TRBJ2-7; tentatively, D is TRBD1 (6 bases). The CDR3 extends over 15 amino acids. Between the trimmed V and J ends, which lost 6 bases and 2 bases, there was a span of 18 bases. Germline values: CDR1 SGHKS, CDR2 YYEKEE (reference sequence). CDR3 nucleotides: TGTGCCAGCACGGATGCAGGGGCGAGCGCCTACGAGCAGTACTTC. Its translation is CASTDAGASAYEQYF.

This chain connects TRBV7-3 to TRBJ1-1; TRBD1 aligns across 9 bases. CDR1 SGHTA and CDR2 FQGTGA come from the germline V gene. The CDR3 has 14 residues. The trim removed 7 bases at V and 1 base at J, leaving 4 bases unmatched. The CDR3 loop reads CASKLDRGNTEAFF. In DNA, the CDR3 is TGTGCCAGCAAACTGGACAGGGGGAACACTGAAGCTTTCTTT.